This T cell receptor (beta chain) was obtained from a study of blood T cells in healthy people across ages (dated by TCRdb to about 2015). Describing the broader study: In model experiments, roughly one uniquely barcoded TCR beta cDNA molecule per two T cells was captured by template switching. The donors were divided into four age groups: young (average 16 years), middle-aged (roughly 40), aged (about 62) and long-lived (82). Using the same blood draw, the study looked at two additional independent replicas of 1 million unique cDNA reads for two donors, one aged 18 to 29 and the other aged 80 or older. To avoid experimental bias, donors of different ages were randomly spread across the sequencing lanes. To track age-related changes in TCR beta repertoire diversity, the study relied on deep sequencing normalized with unique cDNA molecular identifiers. Paper-wide results and their limitations: Estimates of total diversity based on one million sequenced T cells were regarded as lower bounds and as underestimates. Because the CMV infection status of the donors was unknown, age-related changes in expanded clonotypes may potentially have been confounded. Conclusive comparison of naive and antigen-experienced compartments was prevented by the profiling of bulk unsorted PBMCs. Observed TCR beta diversity correlated strongly with the percentage of naive T cells measured by flow cytometry. As age increased, observed TCR beta diversity per million T cells dropped in a roughly linear way, and a significant reduction was already evident by age about 40. Compared with the aged group, more naive CD4+ T cells, fewer expanded clones and increased TCR diversity were shown by the long-lived group, suggesting age selection.

With regard to this clonotype: Its target antigen remains unknown. Within one base of it there is no much larger clone, and no base qualities were kept.

CDR1 and CDR2 are read off the germline V gene (reference sequence) as DFQATT and SNEGSKA. Measured from the cysteine to the phenylalanine, the CDR3 is 12 residues long. Just CDR3 DNA is preserved here, 36 bases in frame from base 1. V lost 3 bases and J lost 4 bases; the stretch between them is 9 bases long. The library was produced with 5' RACE. The run used an Illumina HiSeq 2500. A second PCR of 7 to 11 cycles was performed with a sample-barcoded 5' primer and a J-beta primer mix. A unique molecular identifier was introduced onto each TCR beta cDNA molecule by a template-switch 5' adaptor carrying 12 random nucleotides. Each sample yielded at least 3 million CDR3-containing paired-end reads. First-strand cDNA synthesis was performed from all RNA using the Mint cDNA synthesis kit, with priming by a TRBC-specific oligonucleotide. Following uracil-DNA glycosylase treatment, a first 18-cycle PCR with universal primers M1SS and BC2_uni_R was performed on all cDNA. Under the source paper's analysis protocol: Normalization of each sample was performed by random selection of 1 million high-quality reads, each carrying a distinct molecular identifier. Reads sharing molecular identifiers were discarded rather than binned into consensus sequences. MiTCR, run with a Q25 quality threshold and the strictest error-elimination algorithm, handled CDR3 identification, clonotype clustering and error correction. Lower-bound total TCR beta diversity was estimated with a nonparametric unseen species model using Euler transformation. TCRdb's own reprocessing of the public reads used fastp at Q25 and MiXCR and kept productive beta chains. Each CDR3 protein appears once, grouped with its most common genes and DNA. The V and J calls were not made by the authors but by TCRdb's processing. The sample yields hundreds of thousands of distinct CDR3 sequences; 49% were counted once. The top ten clonotypes cover around 32% of the sample.

The donors were around 39 Caucasian individuals from Russia, aged about 6 to 100 years, who were systemically healthy. Each donor gave approximately 9.3 milliliters of peripheral blood, collected into EDTA-treated Vacutainer tubes. PBMCs were isolated by Ficoll-Paque density-gradient centrifugation, with at least 6.5 million obtained per sample. Trizol reagent was used to extract total RNA from the PBMCs, yielding at least 5 micrograms per sample. For every donor, flow cytometry on a PBMC aliquot measured the percentage of naive CD45RAhigh/CD27high T cells. The clonotype comes from a woman in her fifties or sixties in good health. This sequence uses TRBV20-1 and TRBJ1-2; no D segment can be confidently identified. Sequenced sample: blood. At the DNA level, the sequence is TGCAGTGCTAGGGACGGCCCCTATGGCTACACCTTC. Its product reads: CSARDGPYGYTF.